This T cell receptor beta chain was sequenced during a study of identical twins. Study-wide points: Monozygotic twin pairs showed more out-of-frame TCR alpha sharing than models estimated. High-abundance cord blood beta clonotypes had fewer insertions; memory repertoires showed none. Low generation-probability sequences were in excess among twin-shared out-of-frame alpha sequences.

Template switching, a step in the protocol, added a universal primer site, and cDNA carried unique molecular identifiers. TCRdb used MiXCR to reprocess the 5' RACE reads, holding one entry per CDR3 protein. The top ten clones hold about 1.9% of a sample with about 200,000 distinct CDR3 sequences, about 7.5% of them seen once. This clonotype occurred many times. The antigen is not known. V was shortened by 7 bases and J by 7 bases, with 23 bases between the two germline ends. Germline CDR1 and CDR2: SNHLY and FYNNEI. This CDR3 comprises 15 residues. These data were also reused for a study on yellow fever vaccine responses in identical twins.

The clonotype was recovered from a woman between 18 and 30 years old in good health. Sequenced sample: memory (CD45RO+) T cells sorted from blood. The genes are TRBV2 and TRBJ2-7, with D perhaps matching TRBD1 (5 bases). CDR3 in DNA: TGTGCCAGCAATTCCGGACAAACTGTCCCAGGGGAGCAGTACTTC. Translation: CASNSGQTVPGEQYF.